One sample yielded the 19 T cell receptor beta chains listed below, sequenced in a study of T cells in Graves' hyperthyroidism and ophthalmopathy. RNA transcripts gave rise to amplified TCR beta CDR3 regions. Using the HTBI primer set, a first-round RT-PCR was run on the TCR CDR3. Each CDR3 protein gets one entry after TCRdb re-called the multiplex PCR reads with MiXCR. This table has 450,000 to 650,000 distinct CDR3 sequences, about a sixth appearing once. Sequencing used blood. The receptors derive from a woman under 30 with Graves' ophthalmopathy.

This clonotype turned up a few times. The chain carries TRBV6-5 and TRBJ2-1, with 7 bases matching TRBD2. CDR1 MNHEY and CDR2 SVGAGI come from the germline V gene. The CDR3 loop spans 18 amino acids. V lost 0 bases to trimming and J lost 0 bases; unmatched junction nucleotides: 8. The DNA for the CDR3 is TGTGCCAGCAGTTACTCCCCTCGACTAGCCAACTCCTACAATGAGCAGTTCTTC. The encoded protein is CASSYSPRLANSYNEQFF.

This clonotype was picked up a small number of times. The chain employs TRBV20-1 and TRBJ2-1; D is ambiguous. The V end lost 6 bases, the J end lost 10 bases, and 10 bases lay between the germline ends. This CDR3 contains 10 residues. Germline loops: CDR1 DFQATT, CDR2 SNEGSKA (reference sequence). CDR3 sequence (DNA): TGCAGTGCAAGAAGGGCAGAGCAGTTCTTC. It codes for CSARRAEQFF.

This clonotype was seen many times. The chain links TRBV3-1 to TRBJ2-3; D ambiguous. Trimming took off 2 bases at V and 0 bases at J, with 9 bases between the two ends. Germline V gives CDR1 LGHDT, CDR2 YNNKEL (reference sequence). The CDR3 spans 15 residues. The CDR3 bases are TGTGCCAGCAGCCAACTCTCCCATAGCACAGATACGCAGTATTTT. As protein: CASSQLSHSTDTQYF.

In this sample, this clonotype turned up many times. The chain employs TRBV27 and TRBJ1-1; D gene unclear. Germline values: CDR1 MNHEY, CDR2 SMNVEV (reference sequence). This CDR3 has 14 amino acids. With 3 bases removed from V and 0 bases from J, the gap between germline ends came to 8 bases. The CDR3 loop is CASSFSGMNTEAFF. The CDR3, as DNA: TGTGCCAGCAGTTTTTCAGGAATGAACACTGAAGCTTTCTTT.

This clonotype was seen many times. V is TRBV20-1 and J is TRBJ2-1, with D possibly matching TRBD1 (6 bases). This CDR3 is 18 amino acids long. V was trimmed by 6 bases and J by 7 bases, leaving 31 bases between them. Germline CDR1 reads DFQATT; CDR2 reads SNEGSKA (reference sequence). Here the CDR3 DNA reads TGCAGTGCGCGAGCGGCAGGGGCCCAAATAGTCCACACGAATGAGCAGTTCTTC. It is translated as CSARAAGAQIVHTNEQFF.

The chain carries TRBV10-3 and TRBJ2-2; D remains unclear. The CDR3 loop spans 11 amino acids. Trimming took off 7 bases at V and 5 bases at J, with 5 bases between the two ends. CDR1 is ENHRY, CDR2 SYGVKD, per germline. CDR3 DNA: TGTGCCATCACGGATACCGGGGAGCTGTTTTTT. This codes for CAITDTGELFF.

This chain connects TRBV29-1 to TRBJ2-7, with D perhaps TRBD1 or TRBD2 (5 bases each). The CDR3 is made up of 12 amino acids. CDR1 and CDR2 from the germline V gene are SQVTM and ANQGSEA. V lost 3 bases, J lost 5 bases, and 11 bases lay in between. The CDR3 bases are TGCAGCGTTGATCAGGGACCAAACGAGCAGTACTTC. This gives the protein CSVDQGPNEQYF.

This clonotype was picked up many times. This chain joins TRBV7-2 and TRBJ2-5; D unclear. The CDR3 consists of 14 residues. V lost 5 bases, J lost 4 bases, and 14 bases lay in between. CDR1 is SGHTA and CDR2 is FQGNSA in the germline V gene. This chain's CDR3 is CASSITALGETQYF. The DNA for the CDR3 is TGTGCCAGCAGCATAACAGCGCTGGGAGAGACCCAGTACTTC.

The chain recombines TRBV7-3 with TRBJ2-5; 10 bases are a match to TRBD2. Germline CDR1 and CDR2: SGHTA and FQGTGA. The V gene end was trimmed by 5 bases and the J gene end by 9 bases; junction bases not matched to a gene: 18. This CDR3 has 17 amino acids. The DNA of the CDR3 is TGTGCCAGCAGCCCCCTCGGGGGTGGACTAGCGGTCTCGGCCCAGTACTTC. It encodes CASSPLGGGLAVSAQYF.

This sequence joins TRBV28 and TRBJ1-2, with a tentative D call TRBD1 (6 bases). The germline gives CDR1 MDHEN, CDR2 SYDVKM. Between the trimmed V and J ends, which lost 7 bases and 5 bases, there was a span of 17 bases. The CDR3 consists of 14 residues. The DNA for the CDR3 is TGTGCCAGCACCGTGACAGGCCCAGTTTATGGCTACACCTTC. Translated, it gives CASTVTGPVYGYTF.

This clonotype has a count of ten or more. V gene TRBV12-5 combines with J gene TRBJ2-1; D not resolved. Deletions cut 6 bases from V and 8 bases from J, with 11 bases between. The CDR3 is made up of 12 amino acids. Germline assignment: CDR1 LGHNT and CDR2 FRNRAP. CDR3 nucleotide sequence: TGTGCTAGTGGCGGCGGTAGTGATGAGCAGTTCTTC. Its protein product is CASGGGSDEQFF.

This clonotype was counted at least ten times. The chain links TRBV11-3 to TRBJ1-6; no clear D gene. Germline loops: CDR1 SGHNT, CDR2 YENEEA. CDR3 length: 13 residues. V shed 4 bases and J shed 10 bases, with 11 bases lying between them. The CDR3 is CASSYGFGSPLHF. The CDR3 DNA sequence: TGTGCCAGCAGCTACGGCTTCGGGTCACCCCTCCACTTT. The full variable domain, rest sourced from reference TRBV11-3 and TRBJ1-6, is EAGVVQSPRYKIIEKKQPVAFWCNPISGHNTLYWYLQNLGQGPELLIRYENEEAVDDSQLPKDRFSAERLKGVDSTLKIQPAELGDSAVYLCASSYGFGSPLHFGNGTRLTVT.

This clonotype was observed a handful of times. The rearrangement links TRBV6-1 to TRBJ2-5; weak D call: TRBD2 (5 bases). Trimming removed 8 bases at V and 5 bases at J, with 12 bases between. CDR3 length: 12 amino acids. Germline assignment: CDR1 MNHNS and CDR2 SASEGT. The CDR3 DNA is TGTGCCAGCCGGGGAGACCCCGAGACCCAGTACTTC. Translation: CASRGDPETQYF.

This clonotype was seen many times. V gene TRBV11-2 combines with J gene TRBJ2-7; 7 nucleotides line up with TRBD1. There are 16 residues in the CDR3. CDR1 SGHAT and CDR2 FQNNGV come from the germline V gene. The V gene end was trimmed by 3 bases and the J gene end by 2 bases; junction bases not matched to a gene: 10. CDR3 in amino acids: CASSLPTGTAAYEQYF. Written as DNA, the CDR3 is TGTGCCAGCAGCTTGCCTACCGGGACAGCGGCCTACGAGCAGTACTTC.

This chain uses TRBV6-9 with TRBJ2-7; D may correspond to TRBD1 or TRBD2 (5 bases each). Germline-derived CDR1 and CDR2 are MNHGY and SVAAGI. The CDR3 runs 15 residues. V was clipped by 4 bases and J by 3 bases, with 16 bases between them. CDR3 sequence (DNA): TGTGCCAGCAGTTCGACAGAGGGAATTATCTACGAGCAGTACTTC. It is translated as CASSSTEGIIYEQYF.

This clonotype was detected many times. V gene TRBV2 combines with J gene TRBJ1-1; D unresolved. The CDR3 spans 12 residues. Trimming pared 4 bases from V and 5 bases from J, leaving 8 bases between. Per germline, CDR1 SNHLY and CDR2 FYNNEI. The CDR3 sequence: CASSVATTEAFF. The CDR3, as DNA: TGTGCCAGCAGTGTGGCGACAACTGAAGCTTTCTTT.

This clonotype was observed many times. This chain connects TRBV6-6 to TRBJ2-7, with TRBD2 matching over 8 bases. Germline V CDR1 and CDR2: MNHNY, SVGAGI (reference sequence). The CDR3 length is 15 residues. V lost 0 bases to trimming and J lost 5 bases; unmatched junction nucleotides: 6. This CDR3 is CASSYSSGRGNEQYF. DNA of the CDR3: TGTGCCAGCAGTTACTCAAGCGGGAGAGGTAACGAGCAGTACTTC.

The chain is built from TRBV6-2 or TRBV6-3 and TRBJ2-7; no firm D call. The V gene's germline CDR1 is MNHEY and CDR2 SVGEGT. Trimming removed 6 bases from V and 7 bases from J, with 10 bases in between. CDR3 length: 11 residues. The DNA of the CDR3 is TGTGCCAGCAGCCCTCTCTCTGAGCAGTACTTC. It codes for CASSPLSEQYF.

A few counts support this clonotype. This chain uses TRBV5-1 with TRBJ2-7, with a weak D call TRBD1 (5 bases). V lost 3 bases and J lost 2, with 9 bases in between. Germline loops: CDR1 SGHRS, CDR2 YFSETQ. The CDR3 totals 13 residues. CDR3 nucleotides: TGCGCCAGCAGCTGGGGCTCCGCCTACGAGCAGTACTTC. As protein: CASSWGSAYEQYF.